These 32 T cell receptor beta chains were sequenced from one sample in a study of T cell responses to AZD1222 COVID-19 vaccine. Produced via immunoSEQ multiplex PCR; TCRdb's table is partial and in-frame only. The sample consists of roughly 130,000 clones, just over 85% of them appearing once. The sequencing used peripheral blood, collected on day 0 of MenACWY control vaccination. The receptors were sampled from an adult in good health.

The rearrangement uses TRBV5-1 and TRBJ2-7; 8 bases match TRBD1. The germline V gene has CDR1 SGHRS and CDR2 YFSETQ. V gave up 3 bases and J gave up 3 bases; unmatched junction bases: 2. This CDR3 is built from 13 residues. The CDR3 spells CASSWTGFYEQYF. The CDR3, as DNA: TGCGCCAGCAGCTGGACAGGGTTCTACGAGCAGTACTTC.

The V and J genes are TRBV24-1 and TRBJ2-2; 8 bases line up with TRBD1. CDR3 size: 18 residues. The V gene's germline CDR1 is KGHDR and CDR2 SFDVKD. Losses at the gene ends were 3 bases for V and 2 bases for J; bases not matched to a gene: 10. The CDR3 DNA reads as TGTGCCACCAGTGATGAGGACAGGGACTTTTTCAACACCGGGGAGCTGTTTTTT. It translates to CATSDEDRDFFNTGELFF.

This clone is a singleton in its sample. V is TRBV11-2 and J is TRBJ1-1; perhaps TRBD1 as D (6 bases). Trimming stripped 5 bases from V and 0 bases from J, with 10 bases between. This CDR3 contains 14 residues. CDR1 is SGHAT, CDR2 FQNNGV, per germline. The CDR3 DNA reads TGTGCCAGCAGCCGGGGGGCCGTGAACACTGAAGCTTTCTTT. It is translated as CASSRGAVNTEAFF.

CDR3 DNA: TGTGCCAGCAGCTCTCCCCTCGGGACAGGGGGCGGTGAGACCCAGTACTTC. It yields the protein CASSSPLGTGGGETQYF. The chain carries TRBV5-6 and TRBJ2-5, with TRBD1 matching 12 bases. Per germline, CDR1 SGHDT and CDR2 YYEEEE. The CDR3 runs to 17 residues. With V trimmed by 3 bases and J by 5 bases, 11 bases remained unmatched.

The chain combines TRBV5-6 with TRBJ2-2; D uncertain. Trimming cost V 0 bases and J 1 base, with 10 bases left between them. From germline, CDR1 is SGHDT and CDR2 YYEEEE. The CDR3 runs to 16 residues. The CDR3 is CASSLAEYRNTGELFF. CDR3 DNA: TGTGCCAGCAGCTTGGCAGAGTACCGGAACACCGGGGAGCTGTTTTTT.

This clone appeared a single time. The rearrangement uses TRBV19 and TRBJ2-1; 8 nucleotides match TRBD2. The CDR3 totals 16 residues. Germline V gives CDR1 LNHDA, CDR2 SQIVND (reference sequence). The ends lost 3 bases at V and 0 bases at J; junction bases unmatched: 4. The CDR3 DNA follows: TGTGCCAGTAGTATGCCAGCGGGAGTCTCCTACAATGAGCAGTTCTTC. Residues: CASSMPAGVSYNEQFF.

The CDR3 DNA is TGTGCCAGCAGGGGAGGGGCTTCTAACTATGGCTACACCTTC. It yields the protein CASRGGASNYGYTF. The rearrangement uses TRBV2 and TRBJ1-2; D possibly corresponds to TRBD1 (5 bases). This CDR3 spans 14 amino acids. V was trimmed by 6 bases and J by 0 bases, leaving 11 bases between them. From germline, CDR1 is SNHLY and CDR2 FYNNEI.

The chain uses TRBV5-5 and TRBJ1-6, with D uncertain. This CDR3 has 14 amino acids. Germline CDR1 and CDR2: SGHKS and YYEKEE (reference sequence). V lost 0 bases to trimming and J lost 5 bases, with 6 bases between them. The DNA for the CDR3 is TGTGCCAGCAGCTTGGGTCCCGATAATTCACCCCTCCACTTT. It encodes CASSLGPDNSPLHF.

J is TRBJ2-2 and V is TRBV6-4, with 8 bases lining up with TRBD1. Germline V gives CDR1 MRHNA, CDR2 SNTAGT. J gave up 7 bases and V 6 bases, and 7 bases lay outside the gene matches. The CDR3 runs 14 residues. The CDR3 reads CASSLDRGIGELFF. The CDR3 DNA is TGTGCCAGCAGCCTAGACAGGGGAATCGGGGAGCTGTTTTTT.

This clone has just one count. The CDR3, as DNA: TGCAGCGTTGTCGGGACAGGGGGAAGCTACGAGCAGTACTTC. Amino acids: CSVVGTGGSYEQYF. The V and J genes are TRBV29-1 and TRBJ2-7, with 11 bases matching TRBD1. Looked up from germline, CDR1 is SQVTM and CDR2 is ANQGSEA. This CDR3 has 14 amino acids. The V segment lost 4 bases and the J segment 3 bases; nucleotides outside the gene matches: 5.

Only one count was recorded for this clone. The CDR3 region is CSVTGGDQETQYF. DNA of the CDR3: TGCAGCGTGACCGGGGGGGACCAAGAGACCCAGTACTTC. The chain uses TRBV29-1 and TRBJ2-5; 8 nucleotides match TRBD2. The CDR3 is 13 residues long. Germline trimming cut 6 bases from V and 0 bases from J; bases unmatched to any gene: 3. Germline assignment: CDR1 SQVTM and CDR2 ANQGSEA.

This sequence joins TRBV19 and TRBJ2-3, with TRBD1 identical over 8 bases. This CDR3 has 14 residues. V was clipped by 4 bases and J by 4 bases; unmatched bases: 4. From germline, CDR1 is LNHDA and CDR2 SQIVND (reference sequence). The CDR3 reads CASSTGQGADTQYF. CDR3 nucleotide sequence: TGTGCCAGTAGTACCGGACAGGGCGCAGATACGCAGTATTTT. Drawing the rest from reference TRBV19 and TRBJ2-3, the complete variable domain is DGGITQSPKYLFRKEGQNVTLSCEQNLNHDAMYWYRQDPGQGLRLIYYSQIVNDFQKGDIAEGYSVSREKKESFPLTVTSAQKNPTAFYLCASSTGQGADTQYFGPGTRLTVL.

The chain carries TRBV28 and TRBJ1-2, with 7 bases identical to TRBD1. The ends lost 4 bases at V and 3 bases at J; junction bases unmatched: 5. The CDR3 covers 14 residues. Germline V gives CDR1 MDHEN, CDR2 SYDVKM. CDR3 nucleotides: TGTGCCAGCAGTTCTTACGACAGGGACTATGGCTACACCTTC. Amino acids: CASSSYDRDYGYTF.

This clone was counted once. This sequence joins TRBV24-1 and TRBJ1-1; a weak D match, TRBD1 (5 bases). Trimming took 4 bases from V and 5 from J, leaving 13 bases between them. CDR1 and CDR2 from the germline V gene are KGHDR and SFDVKD. The length of the CDR3 is 14 residues. CDR3 DNA sequence: TGTGCCACCAGTGAAGCGGGGCGAAATACTGAAGCTTTCTTT. It translates to CATSEAGRNTEAFF.

There are a few counts of this clone. J is TRBJ1-5 and V is TRBV2; possible D gene TRBD1, 5 bases. Per germline, CDR1 SNHLY and CDR2 FYNNEI. V was cut by 3 bases and J by 2 bases, with 8 bases left in between. This CDR3 region has 14 residues. The CDR3 DNA sequence: TGTGCCAGCAGTGATCGGGGCCGCAATCAGCCCCAGCATTTT. Translation gives CASSDRGRNQPQHF. Drawing the rest from reference TRBV2 and TRBJ1-5, the complete variable domain is EPEVTQTPSHQVTQMGQEVILRCVPISNHLYFYWYRQILGQKVEFLVSFYNNEISEKSEIFDDQFSVERPDGSNFTLKIRSTKLEDSAMYFCASSDRGRNQPQHFGDGTRLSIL.

The rearrangement links TRBV2 to TRBJ1-1, with 7 bases lining up with TRBD1. CDR1 is SNHLY, CDR2 FYNNEI, per germline. The V segment lost 7 bases and the J segment 1 base; nucleotides outside the gene matches: 9. This CDR3 comprises 15 residues. The CDR3 sequence is CASTPTGLGNTEAFF. The CDR3 DNA is TGTGCCAGCACTCCGACAGGGCTGGGGAACACTGAAGCTTTCTTT. Supplemented by reference TRBV2 and TRBJ1-1, the full variable domain reads EPEVTQTPSHQVTQMGQEVILRCVPISNHLYFYWYRQILGQKVEFLVSFYNNEISEKSEIFDDQFSVERPDGSNFTLKIRSTKLEDSAMYFCASTPTGLGNTEAFFGQGTRLTVV.

CDR3 nucleotide sequence: TGCGCCAGCAGCCGGCGGACTGTCGCGGATGAGCAGTTCTTC. It encodes CASSRRTVADEQFF. This rearrangement joins TRBV5-1 to TRBJ2-1, with D possibly TRBD2 on 5 matching bases. Germline CDR1 SGHRS, CDR2 YFSETQ. The CDR3 is 14 amino acids. The V gene lost 4 bases and the J gene lost 8 bases, with 16 bases spanning the gap.

The chain couples TRBV3-1 (or the pseudogene TRBV3-2) to TRBJ1-6, with TRBD1 identical over 8 bases. Trimming at V came to 3 bases and at J to 7 bases, leaving 8 bases not matched to a gene. Germline V gene lookup returns CDR1 LGHDT and CDR2 YNNKEL (reference sequence). This CDR3 is 16 amino acids long. CDR3 bases: TGTGCCAGCAGCCAGGGGACAGGCTTTCGGAATTCACCCCTCCACTTT. Translating gives CASSQGTGFRNSPLHF.

In this sample, this clone turned up a few times. The rearrangement links TRBV11-2 to TRBJ2-1, with D perhaps matching TRBD1 or TRBD2 (6 bases each). The V gene lost 5 bases and the J gene lost 6 bases, with 20 bases spanning the gap. CDR1 is SGHAT and CDR2 is FQNNGV in the germline V gene. CDR3 length: 16 amino acids. In nucleotides, the CDR3 is TGTGCCAGCAGCCCGATAAACCGCAGGGGAGGCAATGAGCAGTTCTTC. This translates into CASSPINRRGGNEQFF. Complete variable domain (other parts from reference TRBV11-2 and TRBJ2-1): EAGVAQSPRYKIIEKRQSVAFWCNPISGHATLYWYQQILGQGPKLLIQFQNNGVVDDSQLPKDRFSAERLKGVDSTLKIQPAKLEDSAVYLCASSPINRRGGNEQFFGPGTRLTVL.

The J gene is TRBJ1-3, the V gene TRBV10-3; TRBD1 matches at 7 bases. This CDR3 spans 14 amino acids. Trimming cost V 6 bases and J 2 bases; bases outside gene matches: 4. The germline CDR1 and CDR2 sequences are ENHRY and SYGVKD. The CDR3 spells CAISAGGTGNTIYF. CDR3 bases: TGTGCCATCAGCGCAGGGGGGACTGGAAACACCATATATTTT.

The chain carries TRBV6-2 or TRBV6-3 and TRBJ2-7, with D unresolved. The germline CDR1 and CDR2 sequences are MNHEY and SVGEGT. Trimming removed 4 bases from V and 2 bases from J, with 3 bases in between. This CDR3 region has 11 residues. The CDR3 sequence is CASSLTYEQYF. CDR3 DNA: TGTGCCAGCAGTTTAACCTACGAGCAGTACTTC.

V is TRBV5-6 and J is TRBJ2-1; D is perhaps TRBD1 (5 bases). This CDR3 has 13 residues. Looked up from germline, CDR1 is SGHDT and CDR2 is YYEEEE. Deletions cut 4 bases from V and 2 bases from J, with 7 bases between. CDR3 DNA: TGTGCCAGCAGCGGGGCCCCCTACAATGAGCAGTTCTTC. This encodes CASSGAPYNEQFF.

The J gene is TRBJ2-2, the V gene TRBV2; unclear D gene. Trimming pared 6 bases from V and 4 bases from J, leaving 12 bases between. The germline gives CDR1 SNHLY, CDR2 FYNNEI. The CDR3 spans 14 residues. In nucleotides, the CDR3 is TGTGCCAGCAGGGGTGTGACCTCCACCGGGGAGCTGTTTTTT. Protein product: CASRGVTSTGELFF.

The chain employs TRBV6-6 and TRBJ1-4; D uncertain. The V and J ends lost 6 bases and 3 bases respectively, with 14 bases between them. Looked up from germline, CDR1 is MNHNY and CDR2 is SVGAGI (reference sequence). The CDR3 contains 15 residues. The CDR3, as DNA: TGTGCCAGCAGCAACATTGGTGGCCCTAATGAAAAACTGTTTTTT. Translation gives CASSNIGGPNEKLFF.

This chain joins TRBV5-4 and TRBJ2-1, with 7 bases fitting TRBD2. Unmatched junction bases numbered 11, after V lost 4 bases and J lost 7 bases. The length of the CDR3 is 15 residues. Germline CDR1 SGHNT, CDR2 YYREEE (reference sequence). CDR3 amino acids: CASSPLGGRSNEQFF. CDR3 sequence (DNA): TGTGCCAGCAGCCCCTTGGGCGGGAGAAGTAATGAGCAGTTCTTC.

J is TRBJ2-2 and V is TRBV27; no reliable D call. CDR1 and CDR2 from the germline V gene are MNHEY and SMNVEV (reference sequence). This CDR3 spans 13 amino acids. The V end lost 1 base, the J end lost 4 bases, and 4 bases lay between the germline ends. The CDR3 bases are TGTGCCAGCAGTTTATGGAGCACCGGGGAGCTGTTTTTT. Its protein is CASSLWSTGELFF.

The V and J genes are TRBV11-2 and TRBJ1-3; D ambiguous. The CDR3 is made up of 15 amino acids. Trimming took off 5 bases at V and 0 bases at J, with 11 bases between the two ends. Looked up from germline, CDR1 is SGHAT and CDR2 is FQNNGV. In DNA form, the CDR3 reads TGTGCCAGCAGCCCGACCGTATCCTCTGGAAACACCATATATTTT. Its protein product is CASSPTVSSGNTIYF.

The chain uses TRBV11-2 and TRBJ2-5; 12 nucleotides match TRBD2. Losses at the gene ends were 1 base for V and 5 bases for J; bases not matched to a gene: 5. The CDR3 is made up of 16 amino acids. Germline CDR1 SGHAT, CDR2 FQNNGV. The CDR3 DNA follows: TGTGCCAGCAGCTTAGTGCCTAGCGGGAGGGGTGAGACCCAGTACTTC. As protein: CASSLVPSGRGETQYF.

This clone showed up just once. This chain connects TRBV7-3 to TRBJ1-6, with TRBD1 as a possible D gene (6 bases). Germline V gives CDR1 SGHTA, CDR2 FQGTGA. CDR3 length: 13 residues. Trimming took 5 bases from V and 5 from J, leaving 7 bases between them. The CDR3 DNA reads TGTGCCAGCAGCCGACAGGATAATTCACCCCTCCACTTT. It encodes CASSRQDNSPLHF.

The rearrangement uses TRBV20-1 and TRBJ1-5; D perhaps matches TRBD1 (5 bases). This CDR3 is built from 15 residues. Germline loops: CDR1 DFQATT, CDR2 SNEGSKA (reference sequence). Trimming left V 3 bases short and J 5 bases short, with 17 bases between. The CDR3 sequence: CSASRSSVGDQPQHF. The CDR3 DNA sequence: TGCAGTGCTAGTAGGTCCAGCGTAGGGGATCAGCCCCAGCATTTT.

This chain joins TRBV28 and TRBJ1-2, with 7 bases fitting TRBD1. The CDR3 is 15 amino acids. CDR1 is MDHEN and CDR2 is SYDVKM in the germline V gene. Trimming removed 6 bases from V and 1 base from J; junction bases left unmatched: 8. As DNA, the CDR3 is TGTGCCAGCAGAACCACCGGACAGGTTAACTATGGCTACACCTTC. Translating gives CASRTTGQVNYGYTF.

This rearrangement joins TRBV4-1 to TRBJ2-7; TRBD2 aligns across 9 bases. V shed 3 bases and J 4 bases; nucleotides not matched to a gene: 22. The CDR3 totals 20 residues. The germline V gene has CDR1 MGHRA and CDR2 YSYEKL. The CDR3 loop reads CASSQGRFLAGPLLGYEQYF. CDR3 sequence (DNA): TGCGCCAGCAGCCAGGGACGATTCCTAGCGGGACCACTCCTTGGATACGAGCAGTACTTC.